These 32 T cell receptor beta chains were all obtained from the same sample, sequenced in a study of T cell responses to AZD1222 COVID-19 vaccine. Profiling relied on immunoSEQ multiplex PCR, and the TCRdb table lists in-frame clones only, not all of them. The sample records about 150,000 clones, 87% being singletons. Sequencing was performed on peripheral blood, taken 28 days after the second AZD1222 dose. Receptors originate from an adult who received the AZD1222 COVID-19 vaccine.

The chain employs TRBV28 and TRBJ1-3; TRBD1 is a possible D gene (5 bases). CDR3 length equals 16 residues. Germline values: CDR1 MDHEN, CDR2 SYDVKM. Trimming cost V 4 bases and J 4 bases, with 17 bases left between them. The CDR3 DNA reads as TGTGCCAGCAGTTCTACCGGGACTGACCCGGGAAACACCATATATTTT. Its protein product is CASSSTGTDPGNTIYF.

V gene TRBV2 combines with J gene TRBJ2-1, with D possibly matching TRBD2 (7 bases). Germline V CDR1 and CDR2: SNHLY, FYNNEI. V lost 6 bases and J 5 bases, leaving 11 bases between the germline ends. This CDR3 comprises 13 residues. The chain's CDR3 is CASRRGGNNEQFF. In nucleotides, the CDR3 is TGTGCCAGCAGAAGGGGGGGAAACAATGAGCAGTTCTTC.

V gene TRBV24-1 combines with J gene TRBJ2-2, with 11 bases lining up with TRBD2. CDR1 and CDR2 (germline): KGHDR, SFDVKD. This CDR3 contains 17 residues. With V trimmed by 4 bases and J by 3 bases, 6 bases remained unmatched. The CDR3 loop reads CATSDAGTSGYTGELFF. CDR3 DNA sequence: TGTGCCACCAGTGACGCCGGGACTAGCGGATACACCGGGGAGCTGTTTTTT.

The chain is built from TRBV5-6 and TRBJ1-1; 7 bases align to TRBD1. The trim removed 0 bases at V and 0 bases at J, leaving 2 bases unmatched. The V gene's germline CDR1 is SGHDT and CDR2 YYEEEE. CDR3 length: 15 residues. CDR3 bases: TGTGCCAGCAGCTTGGCAGGGGGGATGAACACTGAAGCTTTCTTT. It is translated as CASSLAGGMNTEAFF.

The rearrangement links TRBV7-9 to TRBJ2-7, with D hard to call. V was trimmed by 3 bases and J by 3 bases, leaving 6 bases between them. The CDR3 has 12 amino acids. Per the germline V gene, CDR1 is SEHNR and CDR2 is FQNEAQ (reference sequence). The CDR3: CASSLYSYEQYF. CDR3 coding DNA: TGTGCCAGCAGCTTGTACAGCTACGAGCAGTACTTC.

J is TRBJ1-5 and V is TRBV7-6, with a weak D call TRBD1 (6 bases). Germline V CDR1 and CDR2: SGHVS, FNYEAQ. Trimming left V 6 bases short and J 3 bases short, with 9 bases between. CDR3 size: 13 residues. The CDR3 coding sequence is TGTGCCAGCAGTACAGGGTCCAATCAGCCCCAGCATTTT. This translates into CASSTGSNQPQHF.

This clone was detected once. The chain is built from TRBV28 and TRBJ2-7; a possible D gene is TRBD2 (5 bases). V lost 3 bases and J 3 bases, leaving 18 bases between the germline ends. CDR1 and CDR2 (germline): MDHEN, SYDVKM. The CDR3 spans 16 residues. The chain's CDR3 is CASSFSLLRGNYEQYF. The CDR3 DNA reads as TGTGCCAGCAGTTTTTCTCTTCTCAGAGGGAACTACGAGCAGTACTTC.

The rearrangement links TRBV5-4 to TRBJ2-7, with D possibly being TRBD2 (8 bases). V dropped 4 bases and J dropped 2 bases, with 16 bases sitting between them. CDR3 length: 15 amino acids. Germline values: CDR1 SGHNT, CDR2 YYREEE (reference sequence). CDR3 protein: CASSRGREAAYEQYF. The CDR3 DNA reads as TGTGCCAGCAGCAGGGGGCGGGAGGCGGCCTACGAGCAGTACTTC.

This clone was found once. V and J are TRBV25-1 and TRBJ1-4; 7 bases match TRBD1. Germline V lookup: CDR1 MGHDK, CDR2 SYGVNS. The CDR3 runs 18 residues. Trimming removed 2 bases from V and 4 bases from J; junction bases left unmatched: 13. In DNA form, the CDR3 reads TGTGCCAGCAGTGAAGTCAGAGGGACGGGACAGAGTAATGAAAAACTGTTTTTT. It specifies CASSEVRGTGQSNEKLFF.

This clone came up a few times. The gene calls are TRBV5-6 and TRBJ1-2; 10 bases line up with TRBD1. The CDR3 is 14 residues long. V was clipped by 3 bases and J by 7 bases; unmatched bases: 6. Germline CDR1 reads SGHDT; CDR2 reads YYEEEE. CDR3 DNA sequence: TGTGCCAGCAGCTCCGGGACAGGGGTGCGTGGCTACACCTTC. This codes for CASSSGTGVRGYTF. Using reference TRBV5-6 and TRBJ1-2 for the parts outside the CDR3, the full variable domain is DAGVTQSPTHLIKTRGQQVTLRCSPKSGHDTVSWYQQALGQGPQFIFQYYEEEERQRGNFPDRFSGHQFPNYSSELNVNALLLGDSALYLCASSSGTGVRGYTFGSGTRLTVV.

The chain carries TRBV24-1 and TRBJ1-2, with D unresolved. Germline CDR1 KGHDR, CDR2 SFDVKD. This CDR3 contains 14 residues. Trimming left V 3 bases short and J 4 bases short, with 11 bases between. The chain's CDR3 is CATSDDRIFYGYTF. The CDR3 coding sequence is TGTGCCACCAGTGATGACCGGATTTTCTATGGCTACACCTTC.

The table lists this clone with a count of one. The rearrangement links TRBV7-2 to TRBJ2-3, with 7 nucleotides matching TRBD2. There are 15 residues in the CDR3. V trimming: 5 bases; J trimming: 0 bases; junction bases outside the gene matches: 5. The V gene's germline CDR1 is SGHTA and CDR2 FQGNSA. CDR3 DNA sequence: TGTGCCAGCAGCCAGAGGGGAGGGAGCACAGATACGCAGTATTTT. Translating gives CASSQRGGSTDTQYF. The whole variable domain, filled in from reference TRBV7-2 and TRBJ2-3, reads GAGVSQSPSNKVTEKGKDVELRCDPISGHTALYWYRQSLGQGLEFLIYFQGNSAPDKSGLPSDRFSAERTGGSVSTLTIQRTQQEDSAVYLCASSQRGGSTDTQYFGPGTRLTVL.

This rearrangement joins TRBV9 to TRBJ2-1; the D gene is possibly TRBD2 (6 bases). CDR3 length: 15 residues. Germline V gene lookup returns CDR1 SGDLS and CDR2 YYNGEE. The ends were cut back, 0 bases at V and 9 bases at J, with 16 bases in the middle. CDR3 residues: CASSVATMNGGEQFF. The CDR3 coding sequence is TGTGCCAGCAGCGTAGCTACGATGAACGGGGGTGAGCAGTTCTTC.

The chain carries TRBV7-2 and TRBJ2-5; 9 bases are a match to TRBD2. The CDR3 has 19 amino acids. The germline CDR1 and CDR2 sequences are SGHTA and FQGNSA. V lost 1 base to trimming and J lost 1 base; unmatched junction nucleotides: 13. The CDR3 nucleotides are TGTGCCAGCAGCTTAGGGGTAGGCCTTGCTAGCGGGATCCAAGAGACCCAGTACTTC. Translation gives CASSLGVGLASGIQETQYF.

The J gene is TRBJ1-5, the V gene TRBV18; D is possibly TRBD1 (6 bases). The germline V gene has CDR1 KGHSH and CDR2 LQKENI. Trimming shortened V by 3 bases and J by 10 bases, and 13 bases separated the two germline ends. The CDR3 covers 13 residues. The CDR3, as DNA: TGTGCCAGCTCACCGTTGGAACAGGGCCCCCAGCATTTT. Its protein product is CASSPLEQGPQHF. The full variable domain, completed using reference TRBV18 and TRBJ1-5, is NAGVMQNPRHLVRRRGQEARLRCSPMKGHSHVYWYRQLPEEGLKFMVYLQKENIIDESGMPKERFSAEFPKEGPSILRIQQVVRGDSAAYFCASSPLEQGPQHFGDGTRLSIL.

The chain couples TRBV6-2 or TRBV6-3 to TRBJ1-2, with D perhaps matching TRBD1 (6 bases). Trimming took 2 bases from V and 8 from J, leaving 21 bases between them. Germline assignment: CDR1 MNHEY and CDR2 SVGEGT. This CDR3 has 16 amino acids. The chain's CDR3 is CASSYDGSSSQGGYTF. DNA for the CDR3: TGTGCCAGCAGTTACGACGGCTCGTCCTCACAGGGAGGCTACACCTTC.

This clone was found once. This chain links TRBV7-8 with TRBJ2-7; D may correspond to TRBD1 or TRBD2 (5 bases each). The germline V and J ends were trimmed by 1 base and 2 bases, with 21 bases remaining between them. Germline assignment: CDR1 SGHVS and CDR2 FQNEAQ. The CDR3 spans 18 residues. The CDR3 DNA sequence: TGTGCCAGCAGCTTAGTAGTACTGGATGGGGGAACAACCTACGAGCAGTACTTC. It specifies CASSLVVLDGGTTYEQYF.

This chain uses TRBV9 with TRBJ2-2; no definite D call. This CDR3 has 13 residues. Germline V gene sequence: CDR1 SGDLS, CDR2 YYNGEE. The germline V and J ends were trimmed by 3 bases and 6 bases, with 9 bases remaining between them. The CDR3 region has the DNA TGTGCCAGCAGCGATACCCCTTCCGGGGAGCTGTTTTTT. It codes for CASSDTPSGELFF. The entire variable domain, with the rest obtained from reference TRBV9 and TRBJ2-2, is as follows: DSGVTQTPKHLITATGQRVTLRCSPRSGDLSVYWYQQSLDQGLQFLIQYYNGEERAKGNILERFSAQQFPDLHSELNLSSLELGDSALYFCASSDTPSGELFFGEGSRLTVL.

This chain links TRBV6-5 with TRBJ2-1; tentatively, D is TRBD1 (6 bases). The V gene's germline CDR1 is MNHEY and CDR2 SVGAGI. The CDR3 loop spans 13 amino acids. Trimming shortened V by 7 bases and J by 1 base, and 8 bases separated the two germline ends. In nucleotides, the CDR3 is TGTGCCAGCATTAGGGGGTCCTACAATGAGCAGTTCTTC. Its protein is CASIRGSYNEQFF.

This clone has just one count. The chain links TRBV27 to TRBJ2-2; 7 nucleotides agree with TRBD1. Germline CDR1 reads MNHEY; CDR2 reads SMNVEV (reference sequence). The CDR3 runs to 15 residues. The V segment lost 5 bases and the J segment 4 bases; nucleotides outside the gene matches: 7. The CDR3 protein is CASSQTGVGTGELFF. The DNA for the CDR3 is TGTGCCAGCAGTCAAACAGGGGTCGGCACCGGGGAGCTGTTTTTT.

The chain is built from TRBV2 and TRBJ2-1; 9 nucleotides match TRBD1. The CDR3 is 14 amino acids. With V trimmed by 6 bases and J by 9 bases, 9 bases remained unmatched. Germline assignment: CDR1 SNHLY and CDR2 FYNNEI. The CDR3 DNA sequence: TGTGCCAGCAGAGCCAGGGACAGGGAAGGTGAGCAGTTCTTC. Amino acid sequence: CASRARDREGEQFF.

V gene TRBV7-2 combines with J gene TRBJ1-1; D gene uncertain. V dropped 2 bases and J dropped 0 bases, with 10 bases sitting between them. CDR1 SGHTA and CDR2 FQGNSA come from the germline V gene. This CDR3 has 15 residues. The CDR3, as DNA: TGTGCCAGCAGCTTACAGCAGAGGCTGAACACTGAAGCTTTCTTT. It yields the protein CASSLQQRLNTEAFF.

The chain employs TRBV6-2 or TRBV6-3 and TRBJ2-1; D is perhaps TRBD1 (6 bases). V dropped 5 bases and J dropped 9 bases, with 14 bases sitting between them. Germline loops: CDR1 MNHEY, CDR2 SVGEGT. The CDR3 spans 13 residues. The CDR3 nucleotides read TGTGCCAGCAGTCAAACAGGGTTTCCTGAGCAGTTCTTC. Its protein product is CASSQTGFPEQFF.

The CDR3 loop reads CASSPQGASGANVLTF. CDR3 DNA: TGTGCCAGCTCACCCCAGGGGGCTTCTGGGGCCAACGTCCTGACTTTC. The chain uses TRBV18 and TRBJ2-6; 8 nucleotides align to TRBD1. Germline assignment: CDR1 KGHSH and CDR2 LQKENI. The CDR3 runs to 16 residues. Trimming at V came to 3 bases and at J to 1 base, leaving 2 bases not matched to a gene.

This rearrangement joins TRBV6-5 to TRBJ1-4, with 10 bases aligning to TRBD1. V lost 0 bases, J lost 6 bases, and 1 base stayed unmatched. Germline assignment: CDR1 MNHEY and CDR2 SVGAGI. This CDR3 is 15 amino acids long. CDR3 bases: TGTGCCAGCAGTTACTCAGGGACAGGGGATGAAAAACTGTTTTTT. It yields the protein CASSYSGTGDEKLFF.

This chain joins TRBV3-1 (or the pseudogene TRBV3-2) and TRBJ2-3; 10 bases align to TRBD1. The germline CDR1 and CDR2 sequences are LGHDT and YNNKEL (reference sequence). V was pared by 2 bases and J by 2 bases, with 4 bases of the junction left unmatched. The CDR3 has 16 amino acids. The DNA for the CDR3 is TGTGCCAGCAGCCAAAGGACAGGGGGATACACAGATACGCAGTATTTT. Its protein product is CASSQRTGGYTDTQYF.

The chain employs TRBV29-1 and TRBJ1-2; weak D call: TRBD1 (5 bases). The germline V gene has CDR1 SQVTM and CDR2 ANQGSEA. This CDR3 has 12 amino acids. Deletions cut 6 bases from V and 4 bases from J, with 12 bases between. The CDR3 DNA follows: TGCAGCGTAGGGGACTGGAGCTATGGCTACACCTTC. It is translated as CSVGDWSYGYTF. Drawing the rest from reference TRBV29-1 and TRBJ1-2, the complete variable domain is SAVISQKPSRDICQRGTSLTIQCQVDSQVTMMFWYRQQPGQSLTLIATANQGSEATYESGFVIDKFPISRPNLTFSTLTVSNMSPEDSSIYLCSVGDWSYGYTFGSGTRLTVV.

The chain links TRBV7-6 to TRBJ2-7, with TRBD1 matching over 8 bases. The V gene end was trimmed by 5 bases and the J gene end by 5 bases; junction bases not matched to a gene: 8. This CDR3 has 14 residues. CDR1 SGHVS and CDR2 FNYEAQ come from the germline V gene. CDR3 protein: CASSGRDRFNEQYF. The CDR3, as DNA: TGTGCCAGCAGCGGCCGGGACAGGTTCAACGAGCAGTACTTC.

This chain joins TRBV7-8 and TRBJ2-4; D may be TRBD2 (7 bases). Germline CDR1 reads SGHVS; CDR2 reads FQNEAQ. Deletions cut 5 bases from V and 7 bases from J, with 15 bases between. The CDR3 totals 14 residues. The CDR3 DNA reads TGTGCCAGCAGCCGGACGGGGGGCGGGAACATTCAGTACTTC. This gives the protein CASSRTGGGNIQYF.

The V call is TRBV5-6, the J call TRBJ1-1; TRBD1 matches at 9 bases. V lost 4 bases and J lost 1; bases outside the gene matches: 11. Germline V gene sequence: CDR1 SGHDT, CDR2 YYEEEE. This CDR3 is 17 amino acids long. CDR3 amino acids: CASSPLSPGQGNTEAFF. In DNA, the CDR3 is TGTGCCAGCAGCCCGCTTTCTCCGGGACAGGGGAACACTGAAGCTTTCTTT.

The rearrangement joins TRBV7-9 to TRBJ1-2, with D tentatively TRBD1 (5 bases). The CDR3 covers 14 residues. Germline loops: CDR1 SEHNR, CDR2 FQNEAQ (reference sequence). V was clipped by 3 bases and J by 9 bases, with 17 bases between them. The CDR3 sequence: CASSFGVERGRYTF. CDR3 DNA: TGTGCCAGCAGCTTCGGGGTCGAGAGGGGTCGCTACACCTTC.

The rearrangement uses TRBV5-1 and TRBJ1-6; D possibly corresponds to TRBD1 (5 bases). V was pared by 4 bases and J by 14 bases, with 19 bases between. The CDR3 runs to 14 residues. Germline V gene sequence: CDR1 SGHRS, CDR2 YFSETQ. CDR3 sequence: CASSPEGLLNSLHF. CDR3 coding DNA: TGCGCCAGCAGCCCGGAGGGACTACTGAACTCCCTCCACTTT.